The present T cell receptor (beta chain) was sequenced within a study of T cells in Graves' hyperthyroidism and ophthalmopathy. Every diagnosis used clinical symptoms, serum thyroxine and TRAb, thyroid ultrasound and orbital computed tomography. Fresh peripheral blood, about 10 ml of it, supplied the PBMCs. Trimming removed 0 bases from V and 1 base from J; junction bases left unmatched: 1. The CDR3 loop spans 16 amino acids. CDR1 ENHRY and CDR2 SYGVKD come from the germline V gene. Only a few counts were recorded for this clonotype. Its specificity is unknown. Study-level points and caveats: Blood also held most thyroid clonotypes expanded beyond 0.001.

The TCR beta CDR3 regions underwent amplification using RNA transcripts as the source. The HTBI primer set drove a first-round RT-PCR of the TCR CDR3. TCRdb recomputed calls from the multiplex PCR reads with MiXCR, one row per CDR3 protein. The sample includes about 610,000 distinct CDR3 sequences, roughly 15% seen only once; the top ten take about 4.5%. This clonotype was sampled from a woman between 35 and 50 years old with Graves' ophthalmopathy. The sample consisted of blood. The chain recombines TRBV10-3 with TRBJ2-2, with 8 bases aligning to TRBD1. The CDR3 bases are TGTGCCATCAGTGAGTCCGGGACAGGGAACACCGGGGAGCTGTTTTTT. Protein product: CAISESGTGNTGELFF.